These T cell receptor beta chains were read from a single sample in a study of shared clonotypes between healthy human individuals. Clones were sequenced by immunoSEQ multiplex PCR, and TCRdb holds only the in-frame ones, with some missing. This sample has about half a million clones, with around 80% found just once. The sample taken for sequencing was PBMCs. Receptor source: a woman in her forties in good health. Some clones in this sample may be carry-over from other donors' samples. The CDR3 runs from the conserved cysteine through the conserved F or W. D genes are given only for firm matches. The size field is filled for only some rows; it gives once, few, many or a size class.

>TRBJ2-7|14|.|.|TRBV19
CASSPRSGTHEQYF
TGTGCCAGTAGTCCTAGGTCGGGGACACACGAGCAGTACTTC
>TRBJ2-7|16|.|few|TRBV7-2
CASSEQGGGRAYEQYF
TGTGCCAGCAGCGAGCAAGGGGGGGGCAGAGCCTACGAGCAGTACTTC
>TRBJ1-2|16|.|few|TRBV21-1
CASSKACGGSNYGYTF
TGTGCCAGCAGCAAAGCATGCGGTGGTTCTAACTATGGCTACACCTTC
>TRBJ1-4|14|.|few|TRBV5-6
CASSRYRANEKLFF
TGTGCCAGCAGCCGATATAGGGCTAATGAAAAACTGTTTTTT
>TRBJ1-1|14|.|.|TRBV28
CASSFEGLGAEAFF
TGTGCCAGCAGTTTCGAGGGGCTTGGCGCTGAAGCTTTCTTT
>TRBJ1-4|15|.|.|TRBV4-1
CASSQDGQGLEKLFF
TGCGCCAGCAGCCAAGATGGGCAGGGGTTGGAAAAACTGTTTTTT
>TRBJ1-1|16|.|.|TRBV5-1
CASSQSFSSLNTEAFF
TGCGCCAGCAGCCAGTCATTTTCCAGTCTGAACACTGAAGCTTTCTTT
>TRBJ1-5|13|.|.|TRBV4-1
CASSQVGVQPQHF
TGCGCCAGCAGCCAAGTTGGGGTGCAGCCCCAGCATTTT
>TRBJ2-5|12|.|.|TRBV29-1
CSVGRGRETQYF
TGCAGCGTTGGTCGGGGCAGGGAGACCCAGTACTTC
>TRBJ2-3|15|TRBD2|.|TRBV5-4
CASSTSSGFADTQYF
TGTGCCAGCAGCACCTCTAGCGGGTTCGCAGATACGCAGTATTTT
>TRBJ2-1|11|.|.|TRBV5-6
CASSFAGEQFF
TGTGCCAGCAGCTTTGCTGGTGAGCAGTTCTTC
>TRBJ2-2|14|TRBD2|.|TRBV6-1
CASGSGLVAGELFF
TGTGCCAGCGGGTCGGGACTAGTGGCCGGGGAGCTGTTTTTT
>TRBJ2-7|16|.|many|TRBV21-1
CASSKTSGRSTYEQYF
TGTGCCAGCAGCAAAACGAGCGGCAGGTCCACCTACGAGCAGTACTTC
>TRBJ2-5|16|.|.|TRBV15
CATSRLPNTEGETQYF
TGTGCCACCAGCAGACTACCCAACACAGAAGGAGAGACCCAGTACTTC
>TRBJ1-3|15|.|.|TRBV19
CASTQGIGSGNTIYF
TGTGCCAGTACCCAGGGGATAGGGTCTGGAAACACCATATATTTT
>TRBJ1-2|13|TRBD1|.|TRBV7-9
CASSPEGAAGYTF
TGTGCCAGCAGCCCCGAGGGGGCCGCGGGCTACACCTTC
>TRBJ2-1|15|.|.|TRBV30
CAWSVWARAGTEQFF
TGTGCCTGGAGTGTTTGGGCCAGGGCCGGCACCGAGCAGTTCTTC
>TRBJ2-2|15|.|few|TRBV5-1
CASSLVSGVTGELFF
TGCGCCAGCAGCTTGGTGTCAGGGGTAACCGGGGAGCTGTTTTTT
>TRBJ1-2|15|TRBD1|.|TRBV19
CASSPFEGRGHGYTF
TGTGCCAGTAGTCCCTTTGAAGGCAGGGGGCATGGCTACACCTTC
>TRBJ2-2|12|.|.|TRBV11-3
CASSPGTGELFF
TGTGCCAGCAGTCCTGGCACCGGGGAGCTGTTTTTT
>TRBJ2-1|16|TRBD1|.|TRBV30
CAWTSMGRDRGNEQFF
TGTGCCTGGACCAGTATGGGTAGGGACAGGGGAAATGAGCAGTTCTTC
>TRBJ1-4|11|.|few|TRBV29-1
CSVEVGEKLFF
TGCAGCGTTGAAGTTGGTGAAAAACTGTTTTTT
>TRBJ1-2|10|TRBD1|.|TRBV20-1
CSANRGGYTF
TGCAGTGCAAACAGGGGGGGCTACACCTTC
>TRBJ2-1|15|.|.|TRBV11-3
CASSATGTAYNEQFF
TGTGCCAGCAGCGCAACCGGGACTGCTTACAATGAGCAGTTCTTC
>TRBJ1-2|15|TRBD1|.|TRBV6-1
CASSRTGGSFYGYTF
TGTGCCAGCAGTCGGACAGGGGGCTCCTTCTATGGCTACACCTTC
>TRBJ2-3|14|TRBD2|.|TRBV19
CASSTPGLADTQYF
TGTGCCAGTAGTACTCCAGGACTAGCTGATACGCAGTATTTT
>TRBJ1-4|18|TRBD1|.|TRBV5-4
CASSLDGQGALLNEKLFF
TGTGCCAGCAGCTTGGACGGACAGGGGGCCCTGTTAAACGAAAAACTGTTTTTT
>TRBJ1-4|14|.|.|TRBV6-6
CASSVKAGNEKLFF
TGTGCCAGCAGCGTCAAGGCAGGGAATGAAAAACTGTTTTTT
>TRBJ2-3|14|.|.|TRBV4-3
CASSQDAAGDTQYF
TGCGCCAGCAGCCAAGATGCTGCTGGGGATACGCAGTATTTT
>TRBJ2-3|15|.|.|TRBV5-1
CASSKSGSMTDTQYF
TGCGCCAGCAGCAAGAGTGGGAGTATGACAGATACGCAGTATTTT
>TRBJ2-7|14|.|.|TRBV7-9
CASSLGVPRGEQYF
TGTGCCAGCAGCTTAGGTGTTCCCCGGGGCGAGCAGTACTTC
>TRBJ2-2|16|.|.|TRBV30
CAWSGSRGVNTGELFF
TGTGCCTGGAGTGGGAGCAGGGGAGTTAACACCGGGGAGCTGTTTTTT
>TRBJ1-1|15|.|.|TRBV30
CAWSALLRGRSEAFF
TGTGCCTGGAGTGCCCTTTTGAGAGGAAGGTCTGAAGCTTTCTTT
>TRBJ2-2|14|.|.|TRBV11-3
CASSLDRGTGELFF
TGTGCCAGCAGCTTAGATCGTGGCACCGGGGAGCTGTTTTTT
>TRBJ2-7|13|TRBD1|.|TRBV7-3
CASSPGTGYEQYF
TGTGCCAGCAGCCCCGGGACAGGGTACGAGCAGTACTTC
>TRBJ2-1|13|.|few|TRBV5-4
CASSLEQYNEQFF
TGTGCCAGCAGCTTGGAGCAGTACAATGAGCAGTTCTTC
>TRBJ2-2|15|.|.|TRBV5-6
CASSLLWSSTGELFF
TGTGCCAGCAGCTTATTGTGGAGTAGCACCGGGGAGCTGTTTTTT
>TRBJ2-7|14|.|.|TRBV15
CATSRDASTYEQYF
TGTGCCACCAGCAGAGACGCTAGTACCTACGAGCAGTACTTC
>TRBJ1-4|16|.|.|TRBV7-2
CASSLPTGFTNEKLFF
TGTGCCAGCAGCTTACCCACAGGGTTCACTAATGAAAAACTGTTTTTT
>TRBJ2-1|12|.|.|TRBV7-9
CASSPGWNEQFF
TGTGCCAGCAGTCCCGGATGGAATGAGCAGTTCTTC
>TRBJ2-7|15|TRBD2|.|TRBV11-2
CASSPRASGFYEQYF
TGTGCCAGCAGCCCACGGGCTAGCGGGTTCTACGAGCAGTACTTC
>TRBJ2-2|13|.|.|TRBV6-4
CASRTPGTGELFF
TGTGCCAGCAGAACTCCAGGGACCGGGGAGCTGTTTTTT
>TRBJ2-1|17|.|.|TRBV29-1
CSVEAVWAGSGLNEQFF
TGCAGCGTTGAAGCTGTGTGGGCCGGGAGCGGGCTCAATGAGCAGTTCTTC
>TRBJ2-7|14|.|.|TRBV19
CASSMTGSSYEQYF
TGTGCCAGTAGTATGACCGGGAGCTCCTACGAGCAGTACTTC
>TRBJ2-7|13|TRBD2|.|TRBV28
CASRLAGNHEQYF
TGTGCCAGCAGACTAGCGGGTAATCACGAGCAGTACTTC
>TRBJ2-7|18|TRBD2|.|TRBV30
CAWSPKDRSISGRYEQYF
TGTGCCTGGAGTCCTAAGGACAGATCAATTAGCGGGAGATACGAGCAGTACTTC
>TRBJ2-7|14|TRBD1|.|TRBV27
CASSPGQGGDEQYF
TGTGCCAGCAGTCCAGGACAGGGTGGAGACGAGCAGTACTTC
>TRBJ1-5|15|.|.|TRBV2
CASSARGIRGQPQHF
TGTGCCAGCAGCGCAAGGGGGATCAGGGGTCAGCCCCAGCATTTT
>TRBJ1-2|13|.|few|TRBV5-4
CASSSDSIYGYTF
TGTGCCAGCAGTAGTGACAGCATCTATGGCTACACCTTC
>TRBJ2-1|15|TRBD2|.|TRBV6-5
CASSKVGLAGFEQFF
TGTGCCAGCAGCAAAGTGGGACTAGCGGGATTTGAGCAGTTCTTC
>TRBJ2-1|14|TRBD2|.|TRBV2
CASSTRTSGNEQFF
TGTGCCAGCAGCACACGGACTAGCGGAAATGAGCAGTTCTTC
>TRBJ2-3|12|TRBD2|.|TRBV5-1
CASTGTRDTQYF
TGCGCCAGTACAGGGACTAGAGATACGCAGTATTTT
>TRBJ2-2|15|.|few|TRBV6-4
CASSEEEGNTGELFF
TGTGCCAGCAGTGAAGAAGAAGGAAACACCGGGGAGCTGTTTTTT
>TRBJ1-4|11|.|many|TRBV28
CASRLNEKLFF
TGTGCCAGCAGGCTAAATGAAAAACTGTTTTTT